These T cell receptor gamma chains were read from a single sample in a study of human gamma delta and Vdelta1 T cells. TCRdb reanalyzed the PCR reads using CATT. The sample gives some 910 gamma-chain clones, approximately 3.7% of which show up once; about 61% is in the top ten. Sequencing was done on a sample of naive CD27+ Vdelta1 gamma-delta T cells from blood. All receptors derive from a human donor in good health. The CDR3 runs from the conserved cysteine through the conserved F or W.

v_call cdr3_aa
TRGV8 CATWDMWNYYKKLF
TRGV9 CALWEVDTQEFSYKKLF
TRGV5 CATWAFTGWFKIF
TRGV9 CALWERELGKKNKLF
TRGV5 CATWDRLPHFYYKKLF
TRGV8 CATWVSNYYKKLF
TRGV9 CALWEAGYYKKLF
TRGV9 CALWERELGKKIKVF
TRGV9 CAGGDVGKKLF
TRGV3 CATWDRPFEKLF
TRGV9 CALWEVPAYKKLF
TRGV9 CALWETLVYYKKLF
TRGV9 CAGWDVGEKLF
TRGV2 CATWDGPEDYKKLF
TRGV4 CATWEGKKLF
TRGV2 CATWYWSYYKNLF
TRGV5 CATWDRPYKKLF
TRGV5 CATWDHYYKKLF
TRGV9 CALWEGKNYYKKLF
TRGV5 CATWALESYPYYKKLF
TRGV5 CATWDRPANYYKKLF
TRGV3 CATWDRVPYYKKLF
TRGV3 CATWDRQHYKKIF
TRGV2 CATWDGPQRPYKKLF
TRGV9 CALWEAHQIYYKKLF
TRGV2 CATWDGPVVYKKLF
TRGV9 CALWEVRISGYDKKLF
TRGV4 CATSLFGLF
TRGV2 CATWDGPPNYYKKLF
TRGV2 CATWFWAYYKKLF
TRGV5 CATWDRIKKLF
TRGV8 CATWDRTGWFKIF
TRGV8 CATWDSREPTGWFKIF
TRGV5 CATWDRPSRYYKKLF
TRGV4 CATWDGPEKLF
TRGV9 CAGWYYYKKLF
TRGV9 CALWEVRLQYKKLF
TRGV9 CALWEESKKLF